A selection of T cell receptor beta chains follows, all from one sample in a study of T-cell memory formation after mild COVID-19. MiXCR was run by TCRdb on the 5' RACE reads, yielding one entry per CDR3 protein. The sample shows hundreds of thousands of distinct CDR3 sequences, roughly 20% of them seen only once. Sequenced sample: PBMCs or a T cell subset sorted from them (not recorded which). The receptors derive from an adult woman who had mild COVID-19 (a few samples of this study predate the infection). Cell type and time point are not known. CDR3s include the opening cysteine and the closing phenylalanine or tryptophan. Fields, in order: V gene, J gene, CDR3 protein.

TRBV11-2,TRBJ2-7,CASSLGSEGYYEQYF
TRBV5-1,TRBJ2-3,CASSYGQGVDTQYF
TRBV7-8,TRBJ1-2,CASSDAGQGGANYGYTF
TRBV12-3/TRBV12-4,TRBJ2-4,CASSLTGERGIQYF
TRBV29-1,TRBJ2-3,CSVPTSGTTDTQYF
TRBV3-1,TRBJ2-5,CASSQHSGGASQETQYF
TRBV29-1,TRBJ2-1,CSVPLGQLDEQFF
TRBV7-9,TRBJ1-2,CASSLVGTKHYGYTF
TRBV10-3,TRBJ1-1,CAISPRTGNTEAFF
TRBV5-6,TRBJ2-1,CASSPRQGGYYNEQFF
TRBV12-3/TRBV12-4,TRBJ2-1,CASSLAAQYNEQFF
TRBV20-1,TRBJ1-5,CSARSWTASGQPQHF
TRBV5-1,TRBJ2-7,CASSRWTEAYEQYF
TRBV5-5,TRBJ2-2,CASSNSQGRGELFF
TRBV27,TRBJ1-2,CASSSHLTGYGYTF
TRBV9,TRBJ2-1,CASSINPGEPGNNEQFF
TRBV7-6,TRBJ2-3,CASSWTSGTDTQYF
TRBV5-1,TRBJ2-7,CASTPVGGAGNEQYF
TRBV24-1,TRBJ2-1,CATSSGTGDEQFF
TRBV9,TRBJ1-1,CASSVGINTEAFF
TRBV7-8,TRBJ2-1,CASSLAQNEQFF
TRBV4-1,TRBJ2-5,CASSRRFAVPQETQYF
TRBV2,TRBJ1-5,CASSEEGQGAYQPQHF
TRBV6-1,TRBJ2-7,CASSEAMDRGSPYEQYF
TRBV6-1,TRBJ2-1,CASMGQAILNEQFF
TRBV12-3/TRBV12-4,TRBJ2-1,CASTSEGVLQDEQFF
TRBV2,TRBJ2-5,CASARTGGETQYF
TRBV30,TRBJ1-5,CAWSGGYGNQPQHF
TRBV5-5,TRBJ1-3,CASSYRGTSSGNTIYF
TRBV5-1,TRBJ2-7,CASSEVGGSVPYEQYF
TRBV5-4,TRBJ2-3,CASSLRVFETDTQYF
TRBV6-6,TRBJ2-3,CASSLSGLAGPSDTQYF
TRBV24-1,TRBJ2-7,CATSGPGQGSLQYF
TRBV18,TRBJ2-2,CASSPDRTGGTGELFF
TRBV10-3,TRBJ1-3,CAISESVQGARGNTIYF
TRBV5-1,TRBJ2-7,CASSKAGAGAYEQYF
TRBV29-1,TRBJ2-1,CSVDRASSYNEQFF
TRBV7-9,TRBJ2-2,CASSLVEGGLRGIELFF
TRBV9,TRBJ2-5,CASSVDGRQAETQYF
TRBV25-1,TRBJ2-5,CASSPGGERAQETQYF
TRBV7-7,TRBJ2-1,CASSLNHAGGEQFF